The present T cell receptor beta chain was sequenced within a study of T cells in Graves' hyperthyroidism and ophthalmopathy (dated by TCRdb to the late 2010s). Describing the broader study: Peripheral blood samples were taken at the time of initial diagnosis, prior to any treatment. To identify distinguishing TCR V-J signatures, a discovery cohort of about 95 patients was used, comprising under 45 with Graves' ophthalmopathy and around 60 with stable Graves' hyperthyroidism. Prospective prediction of ophthalmopathy was tested in an independent validation cohort consisting of 18 hyperthyroidism patients and about 17 patients who later progressed to ophthalmopathy. The 100 discovery patients were randomly split 7:3 into training and test sets. The study also compared thyroid tissue and blood T-cell repertoires from a handful of Graves' hyperthyroidism patients. After blood sampling, hyperthyroidism patients were treated with methimazole at a starting dose of 30 mg daily, and ophthalmopathy patients were treated with high-dose intravenous methylprednisolone. TCR Vbeta CDR3 sequencing of roughly 140 peripheral blood samples (under 45 ophthalmopathy, approximately 80 hyperthyroidism and some 17 progressor patients) is reported in the paper.

From the cysteine through the phenylalanine, the CDR3 covers 15 amino acids. Only CDR3 DNA is held: 45 bases, read in frame from base 1. The V end gives up 4 bases and the J end 2 bases, leaving 8 bases in the junction not matched to a gene. CDR1 and CDR2, per the germline V gene (reference sequence), are DFQATT and SNEGSKA. A note on this clonotype: Its cognate antigen has yet to be identified. Base qualities were left out, and no much larger clone turns up one base away.

Summary of the overall study and its limitations: In cross-validation, a model built on a 13 V-J signature told ophthalmopathy apart from stable hyperthyroidism with approximately 90% sensitivity and roughly 83% specificity, and in testing the same model reached 80%/75%. Sample size was not statistically predetermined, and investigators were not blinded to group allocation. Most expanded thyroid clonotypes (frequency above 0.001) were also detected in blood, suggesting blood repertoires may reflect thyroid immune responses. In validation, the model predicted progression to ophthalmopathy with 65% to 71% sensitivity and 72.22% specificity, a median of about six months before onset.

Ophthalmopathy patients had moderately to severely active disease, Clinical Activity Score of at least 3, NOSPECS grade of at least 4, and duration under 3 months. Exclusion was applied to patients with uncontrolled infections, other autoimmune diseases, pregnancy or lactation. Diagnoses were established on the basis of clinical symptoms, serum thyroxine and TRAb, thyroid ultrasound, and orbital computed tomography. Ficoll-Paque density gradient centrifugation was used to isolate PBMCs from 10 ml of fresh peripheral blood. Trizol reagent was used to extract total RNA, and RNA quality was then checked on an Agilent 2100 Bioanalyzer. Amplification of TCR beta CDR3 regions was carried out from RNA transcripts. For the first round of RT-PCR on the TCR CDR3, the HTBI primer set was used together with the Qiagen OneStep RT-PCR kit. Libraries were constructed in a second round of multiplex PCR, after which size selection and purification were carried out. Sequencing of the libraries was done on an Illumina HiSeq2000 using paired-end 100 bp reads. The study's processing was this. SOAPnuke was used to process the raw data, throwing out any read that contained adapters or uncalled bases, had a mean Phred below 15, or lacked an exact constant-primer or identifier match. COPE v1.2.5 was used to merge the high-quality paired reads, and each unique nucleotide sequence was defined as a clonotype. MiTCR v1.1 was used to align the clonotypes against IMGT TRBV, TRBD and TRBJ reference segments. The analysis was restricted to V-J combinations with a frequency above 0.0001, which together covered roughly 99% of the repertoires. The TCS score was defined as F50 (clonal expansion) divided by E x V (chaos), with BLOSUM62-based TCRdist calculated between CDR3 peptides within each V-J. Welch's t-statistics and random forest reduced 500 to 550 V-J features to roughly 13, which were used in a naive Bayes classifier (R e1071). TCRdb cleaned the public reads at Q25 with fastp, built clones with MiXCR and kept in-frame beta chains. Duplicate CDR3 protein sequences are folded into a single record with the most common DNA and genes. The V and J calls were not made by the authors but by TCRdb's processing. Counted in this sample were hundreds of thousands of distinct CDR3 sequences; 20% of them appeared once. The ten largest clones capture roughly 50% of the sample.

The sequenced material came from blood. The sequence was collected from a man aged 40-50 years with Graves' ophthalmopathy. The chain is assembled from TRBV20-1 and TRBJ2-7, with TRBD1 identical over 10 junction bases. The CDR3 protein sequence reads: CSANPGQGVAYEQYF. The sequenced DNA: TGCAGTGCTAACCCAGGACAGGGGGTAGCCTACGAGCAGTACTTC.